Shown below are 30 T cell receptor beta chains from a single sample sequenced in a study of T cell responses to AZD1222 COVID-19 vaccine. The table came from immunoSEQ multiplex PCR; TCRdb's copy has only in-frame clones and leaves some out. This table has about 130,000 clones, 88% appearing once. The source material was peripheral blood, sampled 28 days after the second AZD1222 dose. The origin of the receptors is an adult who received the AZD1222 COVID-19 vaccine.

The chain employs TRBV3-1 (or the pseudogene TRBV3-2) and TRBJ1-4; D gene ambiguous. Trimming left V 1 base short and J 1 base short, with 13 bases between. CDR3 length equals 17 residues. From germline, CDR1 is LGHDT and CDR2 YNNKEL (reference sequence). CDR3 loop: CASSQVYSSVTNEKLFF. Here the CDR3 DNA reads TGTGCCAGCAGCCAAGTCTACAGTTCGGTAACTAATGAAAAACTGTTTTTT.

V and J are TRBV14 and TRBJ2-3; TRBD2 aligns across 10 bases. Germline-derived CDR1 and CDR2 are SGHDN and FVKESK. With 6 bases clipped from V and 4 bases from J, the junction kept 4 bases outside the gene matches. The CDR3 totals 14 residues. The CDR3 loop is CASRSSGSADTQYF. The CDR3 DNA follows: TGTGCCAGCAGGTCTAGCGGGAGCGCAGATACGCAGTATTTT.

The chain has TRBV18 and TRBJ1-1; D remains ambiguous. V was clipped by 3 bases and J by 5 bases, with 10 bases between them. CDR3 size: 13 residues. From germline, CDR1 is KGHSH and CDR2 LQKENI. For the CDR3, the DNA is TGTGCCAGCTCACCCGCAAGGGAGACTGAAGCTTTCTTT. Its translation: CASSPARETEAFF. Complete variable domain (other parts from reference TRBV18 and TRBJ1-1): NAGVMQNPRHLVRRRGQEARLRCSPMKGHSHVYWYRQLPEEGLKFMVYLQKENIIDESGMPKERFSAEFPKEGPSILRIQQVVRGDSAAYFCASSPARETEAFFGQGTRLTVV.

V and J are TRBV18 and TRBJ1-2, with a tentative D call TRBD1 (5 bases). The CDR3 is 16 amino acids. V lost 3 bases, J lost 3 bases, and 17 bases lay in between. Germline V lookup: CDR1 KGHSH, CDR2 LQKENI. The DNA for the CDR3 is TGTGCCAGCTCACCGGTACTACCTGGGGGAGACTATGGCTACACCTTC. Protein: CASSPVLPGGDYGYTF.

V is TRBV4-3 and J is TRBJ1-1; D gene uncertain. Trimming pared 2 bases from V and 3 bases from J, leaving 7 bases between. Per the germline V gene, CDR1 is LGHNA and CDR2 is YSLEER. The CDR3 consists of 13 residues. The CDR3, as DNA: TGCGCCAGCAGCCAACAGGTCGACACTGAAGCTTTCTTT. The encoded protein is CASSQQVDTEAFF.

V gene TRBV7-2 combines with J gene TRBJ2-1, with D possibly being TRBD2 (6 bases). V lost 3 bases and J lost 9, with 15 bases in between. The CDR3 length is 14 residues. CDR1 is SGHTA, CDR2 FQGNSA, per germline. The CDR3 region has the DNA TGTGCCAGCAGCTTGGGGCGGGACTGGGGTGAGCAGTTCTTC. Translated: CASSLGRDWGEQFF. The variable domain in full, completed from reference TRBV7-2 and TRBJ2-1, reads GAGVSQSPSNKVTEKGKDVELRCDPISGHTALYWYRQSLGQGLEFLIYFQGNSAPDKSGLPSDRFSAERTGGSVSTLTIQRTQQEDSAVYLCASSLGRDWGEQFFGPGTRLTVL.

This sequence joins TRBV5-5 and TRBJ2-7, with 7 bases lining up with TRBD1. CDR3 length: 15 amino acids. V trimming: 1 base; J trimming: 5 bases; junction bases outside the gene matches: 9. Germline V gene lookup returns CDR1 SGHKS and CDR2 YYEKEE (reference sequence). As DNA, the CDR3 is TGTGCCAGCAGCTTGCGAATCAGGGGGAATCACGAGCAGTACTTC. This sequence encodes CASSLRIRGNHEQYF.

The chain has TRBV19 and TRBJ1-1; 9 positions match TRBD1. This CDR3 has 16 residues. Per the germline V gene, CDR1 is LNHDA and CDR2 is SQIVND (reference sequence). V shed 8 bases and J 0 bases; nucleotides not matched to a gene: 10. Here the CDR3 reads CASRIPGQGLNTEAFF. As DNA, the CDR3 is TGTGCCAGTCGGATTCCGGGACAGGGACTGAACACTGAAGCTTTCTTT.

V usage is TRBV18 and J usage is TRBJ1-2, with 10 bases that match TRBD1. After removal of 5 bases from V and 4 bases from J, the junction contained 7 bases not matched to a gene. The CDR3 has 15 residues. CDR1 is KGHSH and CDR2 is LQKENI in the germline V gene. The CDR3 region has the DNA TGTGCCAGCTCAGCGGGACAGGGGAGGATCTATGGCTACACCTTC. This codes for CASSAGQGRIYGYTF. Full variable domain (remainder filled in from reference TRBV18 and TRBJ1-2): NAGVMQNPRHLVRRRGQEARLRCSPMKGHSHVYWYRQLPEEGLKFMVYLQKENIIDESGMPKERFSAEFPKEGPSILRIQQVVRGDSAAYFCASSAGQGRIYGYTFGSGTRLTVV.

The chain joins TRBV2 to TRBJ1-1, with D possibly matching TRBD1 (6 bases). V lost 4 bases, J lost 1 base, and 7 bases lay in between. Germline CDR1 reads SNHLY; CDR2 reads FYNNEI. CDR3 length: 13 residues. This CDR3 reads CASSVQGNTEAFF. CDR3 sequence (DNA): TGTGCCAGCAGTGTACAGGGGAACACTGAAGCTTTCTTT.

This chain joins TRBV7-2 and TRBJ1-2, with D possibly TRBD1 on 5 matching bases. The CDR3 has 14 amino acids. CDR1 and CDR2 (germline): SGHTA, FQGNSA. Trimming removed 1 base from V and 5 bases from J, with 11 bases in between. CDR3 DNA sequence: TGTGCCAGCAGCTTAGATACGGGGGGATATGGCTACACCTTC. It codes for CASSLDTGGYGYTF.

CDR3: CASSLFGASTTGNTIYF. The CDR3, as DNA: TGTGCCAGCAGCTTGTTCGGGGCTAGCACCACTGGAAACACCATATATTTT. The chain uses TRBV5-6 and TRBJ1-3; the D gene is possibly TRBD1 (5 bases). CDR1 is SGHDT, CDR2 YYEEEE, per germline. The CDR3 covers 17 residues. Trimming took off 1 base at V and 2 bases at J, with 16 bases between the two ends.

This clone was seen just once. This chain links TRBV7-2 with TRBJ1-2; TRBD1 aligns across 7 bases. Germline loops: CDR1 SGHTA, CDR2 FQGNSA. J was trimmed by 6 bases and V by 7 bases; bases with no gene match: 11. CDR3 length: 14 residues. The CDR3 loop reads CASTAPGGVDGYTF. CDR3 in DNA: TGTGCCAGCACCGCCCCAGGGGGGGTCGATGGCTACACCTTC.

The V and J genes are TRBV10-3 and TRBJ1-5; D is unresolved. Trimming removed 10 bases at V and 2 bases at J, with 12 bases between. Germline assignment: CDR1 ENHRY and CDR2 SYGVKD. The CDR3 is 13 amino acids. CDR3 DNA: TGTGCCACCCAGACTTCTGGCAATCAGCCCCAGCATTTT. Translated: CATQTSGNQPQHF.

The chain joins TRBV5-4 to TRBJ2-5; the match to TRBD1 covers 8 bases. Losses at the gene ends were 1 base for V and 5 bases for J; bases not matched to a gene: 7. Germline CDR1 SGHNT, CDR2 YYREEE (reference sequence). This CDR3 comprises 15 residues. CDR3 DNA sequence: TGTGCCAGCAGCTTGCGGACAGGGACGTCGGAGACCCAGTACTTC. Residues: CASSLRTGTSETQYF.

The rearrangement joins TRBV28 to TRBJ2-7; D uncertain. The CDR3 is 12 amino acids. Trimming pared 6 bases from V and 4 bases from J, leaving 10 bases between. Germline-derived CDR1 and CDR2 are MDHEN and SYDVKM. CDR3 region: CASRTQSYEQYF. The CDR3 bases are TGTGCCAGCAGAACGCAGAGTTACGAGCAGTACTTC.

The V call is TRBV6-5, the J call TRBJ1-6, with D possibly being TRBD1 (5 bases). The CDR3 covers 11 residues. With 8 bases removed from V and 6 bases from J, the gap between germline ends came to 5 bases. CDR1 and CDR2 from the germline V gene are MNHEY and SVGAGI. The CDR3 loop is CASGGNSPLHF. The CDR3 bases are TGTGCCAGCGGGGGTAATTCACCCCTCCACTTT.

The chain is built from TRBV27 and TRBJ2-1; 7 positions agree with TRBD2. CDR3 length equals 16 residues. Unmatched junction bases numbered 12, after V lost 5 bases and J lost 5 bases. Germline lookup yields CDR1 MNHEY and CDR2 SMNVEV (reference sequence). The CDR3 reads CASSGDGRLGDNEQFF. The CDR3 nucleotides are TGTGCCAGCAGTGGGGACGGGAGGCTGGGGGACAATGAGCAGTTCTTC.

The rearrangement links TRBV6-5 to TRBJ2-1; TRBD2 aligns across 7 bases. The V and J ends lost 11 bases and 7 bases, in that order; junction bases with no gene match: 14. CDR1 MNHEY and CDR2 SVGAGI come from the germline V gene. The CDR3 has 14 residues. The CDR3 region is CAVALVAGPNEQFF. The CDR3, as DNA: TGTGCCGTCGCCCTCGTAGCGGGCCCGAATGAGCAGTTCTTC.

A single count supports this clone. The chain couples TRBV4-1 to TRBJ2-4; D might be TRBD1 (5 bases). Trimming took 0 bases from V and 0 from J, leaving 27 bases between them. The CDR3 sequence is 22 residues long. Germline lookup yields CDR1 MGHRA and CDR2 YSYEKL. The CDR3 loop is CASSQDVIIVGQKVIAKNIQYF. CDR3 in DNA: TGCGCCAGCAGCCAAGATGTTATAATTGTGGGGCAGAAGGTAATAGCCAAAAACATTCAGTACTTC.

V is TRBV28 and J is TRBJ1-1, with D tentatively TRBD1 (6 bases). Germline V gene data show CDR1 as MDHEN and CDR2 as SYDVKM. The CDR3 consists of 15 residues. Trimming stripped 2 bases from V and 0 bases from J, with 10 bases between. CDR3 region: CASSLGQPMNTEAFF. The DNA of the CDR3 is TGTGCCAGCAGTTTAGGACAGCCCATGAACACTGAAGCTTTCTTT.

The V call is TRBV5-4, the J call TRBJ1-1; 8 nucleotides line up with TRBD1. The trim removed 4 bases at V and 1 base at J, leaving 6 bases unmatched. Germline values: CDR1 SGHNT, CDR2 YYREEE (reference sequence). The CDR3 runs to 15 residues. The CDR3 nucleotides read TGTGCCAGCAGCCCCCGACAGGGGACGAACACTGAAGCTTTCTTT. Encoded protein: CASSPRQGTNTEAFF.

This clone appeared a few times. This rearrangement joins TRBV10-3 to TRBJ1-1; 10 positions agree with TRBD1. J gave up 1 base and V 9 bases, and 5 bases lay outside the gene matches. CDR3 size: 14 residues. Germline CDR1 reads ENHRY; CDR2 reads SYGVKD. The CDR3 region has the DNA TGTGCCATTTCAGACAGGGGGCGGAACACTGAAGCTTTCTTT. Protein product: CAISDRGRNTEAFF.

V usage is TRBV10-3 and J usage is TRBJ1-4, with 10 nucleotides matching TRBD1. This CDR3 has 15 amino acids. Losses at the gene ends were 2 bases for V and 7 bases for J; bases not matched to a gene: 4. CDR1 and CDR2 from the germline V gene are ENHRY and SYGVKD. This CDR3 is CAISEGGTGAEKLFF. CDR3 DNA: TGTGCCATCAGTGAGGGTGGGACAGGGGCTGAAAAACTGTTTTTT.

V is TRBV6-5 and J is TRBJ2-1, with D tentatively TRBD1 (6 bases). CDR1 is MNHEY and CDR2 is SVGAGI in the germline V gene. The CDR3 consists of 14 residues. V was pared by 7 bases and J by 5 bases, with 15 bases between. The DNA for the CDR3 is TGTGCCAGCACGAATTCGTGGGACAACAATGAGCAGTTCTTC. Its translation is CASTNSWDNNEQFF.

The chain carries TRBV30 and TRBJ1-3, with D possibly being TRBD1 (5 bases). V was shortened by 2 bases and J by 1 base, with 9 bases between the two germline ends. The CDR3 spans 14 residues. Germline V CDR1 and CDR2: GTSNPN, SVGIG (reference sequence). CDR3 amino acids: CAWSLRGSGNTIYF. The DNA for the CDR3 is TGTGCCTGGAGTTTGAGGGGTTCTGGAAACACCATATATTTT.

The V and J genes are TRBV5-1 and TRBJ2-7; 7 nucleotides align to TRBD1. This CDR3 contains 15 residues. Germline-derived CDR1 and CDR2 are SGHRS and YFSETQ. The V and J ends lost 4 bases and 1 base, in that order; junction bases with no gene match: 8. CDR3 coding DNA: TGCGCCAGCAGCCCTGGACAGGTGGTATCCTACGAGCAGTACTTC. This codes for CASSPGQVVSYEQYF.

The rearrangement joins TRBV7-2 to TRBJ2-2, with D unresolved. The CDR3 sequence is 14 residues long. Germline CDR1 SGHTA, CDR2 FQGNSA. Trimming pared 0 bases from V and 1 base from J, leaving 3 bases between. The CDR3 spells CASSLARNTGELFF. CDR3 DNA: TGTGCCAGCAGCTTAGCACGGAACACCGGGGAGCTGTTTTTT.

The chain combines TRBV11-2 with TRBJ2-5; D remains ambiguous. This CDR3 comprises 15 residues. V was clipped by 0 bases and J by 8 bases, with 16 bases between them. Germline V lookup: CDR1 SGHAT, CDR2 FQNNGV. CDR3 bases: TGTGCCAGCAGCTTAGAGAACTGGGTATCGTTAACCCAGTACTTC. Its protein is CASSLENWVSLTQYF.

This clone was picked up a small number of times. V is TRBV7-2 and J is TRBJ2-1, with D unresolved. Trimming cost V 5 bases and J 6 bases, with 17 bases left between them. The V gene's germline CDR1 is SGHTA and CDR2 FQGNSA. There are 15 residues in the CDR3. This chain's CDR3 is CASSPRARIGNEQFF. The CDR3 DNA reads TGTGCCAGCAGCCCCCGGGCTAGAATCGGCAATGAGCAGTTCTTC. The variable domain in full, completed from reference TRBV7-2 and TRBJ2-1, reads GAGVSQSPSNKVTEKGKDVELRCDPISGHTALYWYRQSLGQGLEFLIYFQGNSAPDKSGLPSDRFSAERTGGSVSTLTIQRTQQEDSAVYLCASSPRARIGNEQFFGPGTRLTVL.